The 19 T cell receptor beta chains below were found in one sample sequenced in a study of T cell repertoires in ileal Crohn's disease. Here immunoSEQ multiplex PCR was the method, and the copy in TCRdb shows in-frame clones only, minus some. The table lists more than 11,000 clones, nearly 90% of them singletons. Sequencing was performed on ileal tissue. Receptors were obtained from an adult with Crohn's disease.

CDR3 sequence reads: CASSQDSGANTEAFF. The DNA of the CDR3 is TGCGCCAGCAGCCAAGATTCAGGGGCGAACACTGAAGCTTTCTTT. This sequence joins TRBV4-3 and TRBJ1-1; TRBD1 is a possible D gene (6 bases). The germline V and J ends were trimmed by 0 bases and 1 base, with 9 bases remaining between them. The germline V gene encodes CDR1 LGHNA and CDR2 YSLEER. The CDR3 extends over 15 amino acids.

The chain employs TRBV10-3 and TRBJ2-3; tentative D call: TRBD1 (6 bases). Deletions cut 8 bases from V and 1 base from J, with 16 bases between. The CDR3 totals 15 residues. Germline assignment: CDR1 ENHRY and CDR2 SYGVKD. CDR3: CAIGSGPGGTDTQYF. For the CDR3, the DNA is TGTGCCATCGGCTCGGGCCCAGGGGGCACAGATACGCAGTATTTT.

The chain links TRBV6-1 to TRBJ1-3; D remains unclear. V shed 0 bases and J shed 8 bases, with 5 bases lying between them. Germline V gene sequence: CDR1 MNHNS, CDR2 SASEGT. The length of the CDR3 is 12 residues. CDR3 protein: CASSEAGDTIYF. The CDR3 DNA is TGTGCCAGCAGTGAAGCGGGAGACACCATATATTTT.

CDR3 amino acids: CASSQDRAYNEQFF. The CDR3 coding sequence is TGTGCCAGCAGTCAGGACAGGGCATACAATGAGCAGTTCTTC. The chain couples TRBV6-1 to TRBJ2-1; 8 bases agree with TRBD1. The CDR3 covers 14 residues. Germline V gives CDR1 MNHNS, CDR2 SASEGT. Germline trimming cut 5 bases from V and 4 bases from J; bases unmatched to any gene: 4.

This clone has a handful of counts. This specimen includes other DNA sequences encoding the same CDR3. The chain recombines TRBV19 with TRBJ2-1, with 10 nucleotides matching TRBD1. The V gene's germline CDR1 is LNHDA and CDR2 SQIVND (reference sequence). The length of the CDR3 is 15 residues. J gave up 7 bases and V 5 bases, and 8 bases lay outside the gene matches. CDR3 DNA: TGTGCCAGTAGTTTCCGGGACAGGGGAATTAATGAGCAGTTCTTC. Protein sequence: CASSFRDRGINEQFF.

CDR3 sequence reads: CASRDSPQETQYF. CDR3 coding DNA: TGTGCCAGCAGGGACAGCCCACAAGAGACCCAGTACTTC. The chain joins TRBV25-1 to TRBJ2-5, with D tentatively TRBD1 (6 bases). The V end was cut by 6 bases, the J end by 2 bases, with 10 bases between. The V gene's germline CDR1 is MGHDK and CDR2 SYGVNS. There are 13 residues in the CDR3. The variable domain in full, completed from reference TRBV25-1 and TRBJ2-5, reads EADIYQTPRYLVIGTGKKITLECSQTMGHDKMYWYQQDPGMELHLIHYSYGVNSTEKGDLSSESTVSRIRTEHFPLTLESARPSHTSQYLCASRDSPQETQYFGPGTRLLVL.

This clone was counted once. The rearrangement links TRBV19 to TRBJ2-2; TRBD1 aligns across 9 bases. From germline, CDR1 is LNHDA and CDR2 SQIVND (reference sequence). This CDR3 region has 16 residues. V was clipped by 6 bases and J by 2 bases; unmatched bases: 7. The DNA for the CDR3 is TGTGCCAGTAGCCTAACAGGGGGCTTTAACACCGGGGAGCTGTTTTTT. Translation: CASSLTGGFNTGELFF.

This chain links TRBV27 with TRBJ1-6; no clear D. The CDR3 extends over 18 amino acids. Trimming cost V 1 base and J 3 bases, with 16 bases left between them. Germline V CDR1 and CDR2: MNHEY, SMNVEV (reference sequence). CDR3 nucleotide sequence: TGTGCCAGCAGTTTATATCCGGGATCGGGGATCTATAATTCACCCCTCCACTTT. It yields the protein CASSLYPGSGIYNSPLHF.

The chain couples TRBV6-5 to TRBJ1-2; the match to TRBD1 covers 12 bases. V shed 0 bases, J shed 8 bases, and the junction held 4 bases outside the gene matches. The CDR3 runs to 15 residues. The V gene's germline CDR1 is MNHEY and CDR2 SVGAGI. The CDR3 loop reads CASSYSWDRGQGYTF. DNA for the CDR3: TGTGCCAGCAGTTACTCTTGGGACAGGGGGCAAGGCTACACCTTC.

The chain couples TRBV7-3 to TRBJ1-1; D not certain. Germline values: CDR1 SGHTA, CDR2 FQGTGA. The V and J ends lost 3 bases and 1 base respectively, with 6 bases between them. This CDR3 spans 13 amino acids. CDR3 in amino acids: CASSFSENTEAFF. The CDR3 DNA reads as TGTGCCAGCAGCTTCAGTGAGAACACTGAAGCTTTCTTT.

The rearrangement uses TRBV30 and TRBJ2-3, with TRBD1 matching over 8 bases. This CDR3 has 14 residues. The germline CDR1 and CDR2 sequences are GTSNPN and SVGIG (reference sequence). J gave up 1 base and V 2 bases, and 2 bases lay outside the gene matches. The CDR3, as DNA: TGTGCCTGGAGTCTGGGACAGGGCACAGATACGCAGTATTTT. Its translation is CAWSLGQGTDTQYF.

This rearrangement joins TRBV27 to TRBJ1-6, with D maybe TRBD1 (6 bases). Between the trimmed V and J ends, which lost 6 bases and 0 bases, there was a span of 6 bases. The CDR3 covers 14 residues. Germline CDR1 reads MNHEY; CDR2 reads SMNVEV (reference sequence). Here the CDR3 DNA reads TGTGCCAGCAGGGACAGCTCCTATAATTCACCCCTCCACTTT. It codes for CASRDSSYNSPLHF.

The chain couples TRBV6-5 to TRBJ1-3; D unresolved. The V gene's germline CDR1 is MNHEY and CDR2 SVGAGI. V was cut by 5 bases and J by 7 bases, with 18 bases left in between. This CDR3 is built from 15 residues. This CDR3 reads CASSRGRTLGNTIYF. CDR3 DNA sequence: TGTGCCAGCAGTCGCGGGAGGACCCTGGGCAACACCATATATTTT.

CDR3 region: CSVDRGNGYTF. The CDR3 DNA reads as TGCAGCGTTGACAGGGGAAATGGCTACACCTTC. V is TRBV29-1 and J is TRBJ1-2; maybe TRBD1 (6 bases). Germline values: CDR1 SQVTM, CDR2 ANQGSEA. The CDR3 loop spans 11 amino acids. V gave up 3 bases and J gave up 6 bases, with 8 bases separating them.

V gene TRBV7-9 combines with J gene TRBJ1-3, with TRBD1 matching 7 bases. V was clipped by 3 bases and J by 0 bases; unmatched bases: 5. The CDR3 extends over 16 amino acids. The germline gives CDR1 SEHNR, CDR2 FQNEAQ (reference sequence). CDR3 amino acids: CASSFGQDSSGNTIYF. The CDR3 DNA follows: TGTGCCAGCAGCTTCGGACAGGACAGCTCTGGAAACACCATATATTTT.

This chain links TRBV7-8 with TRBJ1-1; 7 bases are a match to TRBD1. Germline CDR1 reads SGHVS; CDR2 reads FQNEAQ. CDR3 length: 12 residues. J lost 5 bases, V lost 5 bases, and 2 bases had no gene match. CDR3 nucleotides: TGTGCCAGCAGCCCCAGGGGGACTGAAGCTTTCTTT. Translating it yields CASSPRGTEAFF.

This clone was recorded a few times. The chain has TRBV18 and TRBJ2-7; 9 bases fit TRBD1. The CDR3 covers 16 residues. Per germline, CDR1 KGHSH and CDR2 LQKENI. The V segment lost 3 bases and the J segment 6 bases; nucleotides outside the gene matches: 12. The CDR3 bases are TGTGCCAGCTCACCCCGGGCGGACAGGGGATCGGGCGAGCAGTACTTC. It encodes CASSPRADRGSGEQYF.

This chain connects TRBV9 to TRBJ1-1; D is unresolved. V shed 4 bases and J shed 0 bases, with 13 bases lying between them. Looked up from germline, CDR1 is SGDLS and CDR2 is YYNGEE. The CDR3 is 15 amino acids. As DNA, the CDR3 is TGTGCCAGCAGCCCGGGAGTGATTATGAACACTGAAGCTTTCTTT. It codes for CASSPGVIMNTEAFF.

V usage is TRBV7-2 and J usage is TRBJ2-7; 10 positions agree with TRBD2. Germline V lookup: CDR1 SGHTA, CDR2 FQGNSA. This CDR3 spans 15 amino acids. The trim removed 4 bases at V and 3 bases at J, leaving 6 bases unmatched. The CDR3 nucleotides read TGTGCCAGCAGCTCGAGTTCTAGCGGGAGCTACGAGCAGTACTTC. Protein product: CASSSSSSGSYEQYF.